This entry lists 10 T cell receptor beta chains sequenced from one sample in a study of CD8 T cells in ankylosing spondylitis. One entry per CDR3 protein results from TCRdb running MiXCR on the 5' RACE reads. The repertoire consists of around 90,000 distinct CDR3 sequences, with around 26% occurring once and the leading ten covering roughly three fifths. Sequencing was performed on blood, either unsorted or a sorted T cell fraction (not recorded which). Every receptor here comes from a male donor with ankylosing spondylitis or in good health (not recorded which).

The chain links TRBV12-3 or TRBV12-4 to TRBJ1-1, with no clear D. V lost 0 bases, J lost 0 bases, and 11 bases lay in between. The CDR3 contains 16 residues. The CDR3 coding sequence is TGTGCCAGCAGTTTAGCGGCCGCATACGTGAACACTGAAGCTTTCTTT. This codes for CASSLAAAYVNTEAFF.

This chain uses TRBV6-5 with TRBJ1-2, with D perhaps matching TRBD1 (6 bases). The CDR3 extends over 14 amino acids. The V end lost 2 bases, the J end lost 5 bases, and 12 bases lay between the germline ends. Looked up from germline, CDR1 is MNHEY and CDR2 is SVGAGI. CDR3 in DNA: TGTGCCAGCAGTTACGGCGGGGACAATTATGGCTACACCTTC. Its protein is CASSYGGDNYGYTF.

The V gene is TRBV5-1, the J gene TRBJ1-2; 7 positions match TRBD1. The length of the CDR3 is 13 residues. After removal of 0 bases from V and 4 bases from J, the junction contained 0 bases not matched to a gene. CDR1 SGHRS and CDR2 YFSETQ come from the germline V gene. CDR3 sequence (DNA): TGCGCCAGCAGCTTGGGGACAGGCTATGGCTACACCTTC. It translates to CASSLGTGYGYTF.

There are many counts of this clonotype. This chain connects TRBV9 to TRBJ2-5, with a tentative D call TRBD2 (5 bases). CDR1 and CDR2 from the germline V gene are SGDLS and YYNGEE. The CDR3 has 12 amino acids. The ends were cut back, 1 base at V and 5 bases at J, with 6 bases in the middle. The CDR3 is CASSVTGETQYF. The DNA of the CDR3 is TGTGCCAGCAGCGTAACGGGGGAGACCCAGTACTTC.

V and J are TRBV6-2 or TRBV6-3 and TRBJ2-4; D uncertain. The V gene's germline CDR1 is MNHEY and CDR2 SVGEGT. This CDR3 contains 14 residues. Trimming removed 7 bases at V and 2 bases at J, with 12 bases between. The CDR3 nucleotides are TGTGCCAGCACCCTTGACGCGTCCAAAAACATTCAGTACTTC. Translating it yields CASTLDASKNIQYF.

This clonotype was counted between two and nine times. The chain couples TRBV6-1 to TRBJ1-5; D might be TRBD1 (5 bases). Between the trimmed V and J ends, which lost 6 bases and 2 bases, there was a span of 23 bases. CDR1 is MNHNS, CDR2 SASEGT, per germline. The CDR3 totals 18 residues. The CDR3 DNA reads TGTGCCAGCAGCCCCCAGGGTGGGGGTTTATATGGCAATCAGCCCCAGCATTTT. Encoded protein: CASSPQGGGLYGNQPQHF.

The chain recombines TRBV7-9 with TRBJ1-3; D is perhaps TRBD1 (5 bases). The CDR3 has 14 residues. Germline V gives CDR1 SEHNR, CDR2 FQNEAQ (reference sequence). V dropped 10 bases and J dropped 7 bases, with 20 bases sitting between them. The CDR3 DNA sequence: TGTGCCATGGGCCGGGACCCTTTAAAGAACACCATATATTTT. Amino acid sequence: CAMGRDPLKNTIYF.

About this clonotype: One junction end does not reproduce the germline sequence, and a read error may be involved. Here the CDR3 DNA reads TGTGCTAGCAGCTTCGGACAGGGGATCGGGGAGCTGTTTTTT. Encoded protein: CASSFGQGIGELFF. This sequence joins TRBV7-7 and TRBJ2-2; 9 nucleotides align to TRBD1. The CDR3 contains 14 residues. Germline assignment: CDR1 SSHAT and CDR2 FNYEAQ (reference sequence).

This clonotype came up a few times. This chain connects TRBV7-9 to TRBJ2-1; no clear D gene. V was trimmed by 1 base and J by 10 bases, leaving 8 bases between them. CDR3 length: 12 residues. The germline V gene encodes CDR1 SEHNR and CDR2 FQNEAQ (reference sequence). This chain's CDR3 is CASSLDIREQFF. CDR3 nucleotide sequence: TGTGCCAGCAGCTTAGATATCCGAGAGCAGTTCTTC.

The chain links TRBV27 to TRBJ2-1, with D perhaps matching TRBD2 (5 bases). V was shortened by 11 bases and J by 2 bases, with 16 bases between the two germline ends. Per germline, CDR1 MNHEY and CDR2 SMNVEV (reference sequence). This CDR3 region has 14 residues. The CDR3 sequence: CAARGRSAYNEQFF. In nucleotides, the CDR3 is TGTGCCGCACGGGGTCGAAGTGCCTACAATGAGCAGTTCTTC.